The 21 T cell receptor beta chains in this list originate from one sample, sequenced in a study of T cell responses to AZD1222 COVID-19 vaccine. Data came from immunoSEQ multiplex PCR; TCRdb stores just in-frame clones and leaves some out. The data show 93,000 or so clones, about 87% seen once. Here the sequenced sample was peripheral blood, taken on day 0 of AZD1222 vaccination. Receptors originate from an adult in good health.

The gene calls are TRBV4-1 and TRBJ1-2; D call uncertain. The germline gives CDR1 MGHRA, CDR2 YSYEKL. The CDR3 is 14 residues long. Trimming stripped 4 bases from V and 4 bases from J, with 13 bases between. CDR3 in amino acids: CASSRVTTPYGYTF. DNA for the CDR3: TGCGCCAGCAGCCGAGTGACGACACCCTATGGCTACACCTTC.

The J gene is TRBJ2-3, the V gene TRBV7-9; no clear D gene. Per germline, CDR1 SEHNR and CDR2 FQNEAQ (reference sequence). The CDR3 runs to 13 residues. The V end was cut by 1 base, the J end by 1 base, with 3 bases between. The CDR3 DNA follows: TGTGCCAGCAGCTTAGAGGGCACAGATACGCAGTATTTT. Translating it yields CASSLEGTDTQYF.

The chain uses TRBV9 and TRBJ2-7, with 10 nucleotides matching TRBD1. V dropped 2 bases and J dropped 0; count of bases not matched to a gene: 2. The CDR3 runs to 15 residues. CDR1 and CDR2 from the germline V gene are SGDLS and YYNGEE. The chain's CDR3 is CASSVGQGPSYEQYF. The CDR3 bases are TGTGCCAGCAGCGTGGGACAGGGGCCCTCCTACGAGCAGTACTTC.

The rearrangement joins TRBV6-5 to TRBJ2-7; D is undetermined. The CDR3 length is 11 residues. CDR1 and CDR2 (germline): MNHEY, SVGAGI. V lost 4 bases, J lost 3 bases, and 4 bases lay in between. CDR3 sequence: CASSWRYEQYF. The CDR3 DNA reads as TGTGCCAGCAGTTGGCGCTACGAGCAGTACTTC.

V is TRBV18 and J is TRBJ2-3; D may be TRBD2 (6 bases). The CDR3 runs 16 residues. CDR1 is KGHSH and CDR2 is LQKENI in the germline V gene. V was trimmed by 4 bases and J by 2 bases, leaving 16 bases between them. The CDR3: CASSQKAGLYTDTQYF. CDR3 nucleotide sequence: TGTGCCAGCTCACAAAAGGCGGGACTGTACACAGATACGCAGTATTTT.

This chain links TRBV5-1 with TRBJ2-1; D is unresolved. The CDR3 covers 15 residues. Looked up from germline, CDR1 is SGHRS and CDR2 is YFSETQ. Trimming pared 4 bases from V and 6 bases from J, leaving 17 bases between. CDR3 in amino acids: CASSLTPATGNEQFF. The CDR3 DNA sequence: TGCGCCAGCAGCCTGACCCCAGCGACGGGCAATGAGCAGTTCTTC. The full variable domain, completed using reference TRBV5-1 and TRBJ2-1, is KAGVTQTPRYLIKTRGQQVTLSCSPISGHRSVSWYQQTPGQGLQFLFEYFSETQRNKGNFPGRFSGRQFSNSRSEMNVSTLELGDSALYLCASSLTPATGNEQFFGPGTRLTVL.

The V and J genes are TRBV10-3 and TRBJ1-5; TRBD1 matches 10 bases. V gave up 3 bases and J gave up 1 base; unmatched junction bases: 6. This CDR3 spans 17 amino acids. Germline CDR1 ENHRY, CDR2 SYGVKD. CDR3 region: CAISDTGTGVSNQPQHF. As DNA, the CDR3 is TGTGCCATCAGTGACACCGGGACAGGGGTAAGCAATCAGCCCCAGCATTTT.

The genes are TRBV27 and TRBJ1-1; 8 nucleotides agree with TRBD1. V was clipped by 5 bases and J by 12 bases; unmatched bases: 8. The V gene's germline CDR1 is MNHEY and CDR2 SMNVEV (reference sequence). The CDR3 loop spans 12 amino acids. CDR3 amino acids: CASSRFQGAPFF. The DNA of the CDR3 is TGTGCCAGCAGTCGATTCCAGGGGGCACCTTTCTTT.

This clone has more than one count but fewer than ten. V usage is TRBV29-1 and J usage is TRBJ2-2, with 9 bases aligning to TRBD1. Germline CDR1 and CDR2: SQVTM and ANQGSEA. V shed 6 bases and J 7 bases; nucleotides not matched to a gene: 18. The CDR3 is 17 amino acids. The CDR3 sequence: CSVMDRGGVDSSGELFF. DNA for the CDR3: TGCAGCGTGATGGACAGGGGAGGGGTTGATAGTAGCGGGGAGCTGTTTTTT.

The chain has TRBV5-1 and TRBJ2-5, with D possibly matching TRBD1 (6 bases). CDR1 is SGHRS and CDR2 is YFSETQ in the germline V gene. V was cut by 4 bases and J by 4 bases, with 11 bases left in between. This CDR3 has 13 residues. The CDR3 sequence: CASSNQGSETQYF. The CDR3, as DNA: TGCGCCAGCAGCAACCAGGGGTCAGAGACCCAGTACTTC.

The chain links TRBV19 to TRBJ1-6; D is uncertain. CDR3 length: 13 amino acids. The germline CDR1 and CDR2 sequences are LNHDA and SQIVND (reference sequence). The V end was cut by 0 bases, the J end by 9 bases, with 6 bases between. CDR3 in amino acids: CASSIDDFSPLHF. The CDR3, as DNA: TGTGCCAGTAGTATAGATGATTTTTCACCCCTCCACTTT.

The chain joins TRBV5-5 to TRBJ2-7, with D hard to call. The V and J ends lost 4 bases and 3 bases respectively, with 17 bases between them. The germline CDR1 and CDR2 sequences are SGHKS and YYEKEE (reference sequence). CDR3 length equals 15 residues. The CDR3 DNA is TGTGCCAGCAGCCCCCAAGGAGTTCAGGTCTACGAGCAGTACTTC. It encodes CASSPQGVQVYEQYF.

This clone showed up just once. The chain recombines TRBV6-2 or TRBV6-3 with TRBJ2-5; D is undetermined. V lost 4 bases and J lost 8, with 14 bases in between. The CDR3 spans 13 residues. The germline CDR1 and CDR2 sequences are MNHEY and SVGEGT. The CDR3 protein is CASSSPLLVTQYF. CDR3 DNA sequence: TGTGCCAGCAGTTCGCCATTATTAGTCACCCAGTACTTC.

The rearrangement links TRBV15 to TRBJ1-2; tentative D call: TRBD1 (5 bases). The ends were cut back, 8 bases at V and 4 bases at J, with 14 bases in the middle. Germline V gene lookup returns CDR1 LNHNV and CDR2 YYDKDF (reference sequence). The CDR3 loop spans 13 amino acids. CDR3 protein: CATEGSSSYGYTF. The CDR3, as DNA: TGTGCCACCGAGGGGAGTTCGAGCTATGGCTACACCTTC.

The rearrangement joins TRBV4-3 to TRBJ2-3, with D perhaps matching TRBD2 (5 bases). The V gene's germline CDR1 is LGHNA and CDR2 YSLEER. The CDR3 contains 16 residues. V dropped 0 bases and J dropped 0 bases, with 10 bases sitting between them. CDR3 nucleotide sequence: TGCGCCAGCAGCCAAGATACGGGAACTAGCACAGATACGCAGTATTTT. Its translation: CASSQDTGTSTDTQYF.

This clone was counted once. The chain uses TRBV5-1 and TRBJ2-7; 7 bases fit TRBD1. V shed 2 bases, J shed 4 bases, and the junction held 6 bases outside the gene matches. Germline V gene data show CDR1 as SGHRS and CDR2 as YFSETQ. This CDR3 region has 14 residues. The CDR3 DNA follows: TGCGCCAGCAGCTTCACAGGGGTGGGGTACGAGCAGTACTTC. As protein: CASSFTGVGYEQYF.

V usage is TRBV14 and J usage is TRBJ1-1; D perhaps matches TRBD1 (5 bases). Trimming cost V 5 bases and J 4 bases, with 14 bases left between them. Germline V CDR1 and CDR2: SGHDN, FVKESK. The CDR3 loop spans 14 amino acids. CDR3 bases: TGTGCCAGCAGCTCTCCTGGGGGGGGCACTGAAGCTTTCTTT. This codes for CASSSPGGGTEAFF.

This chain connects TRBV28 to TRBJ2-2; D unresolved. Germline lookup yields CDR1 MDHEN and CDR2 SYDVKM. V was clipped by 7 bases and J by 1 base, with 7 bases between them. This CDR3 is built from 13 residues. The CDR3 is CASILRNTGELFF. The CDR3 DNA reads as TGTGCCAGCATCTTAAGGAACACCGGGGAGCTGTTTTTT.

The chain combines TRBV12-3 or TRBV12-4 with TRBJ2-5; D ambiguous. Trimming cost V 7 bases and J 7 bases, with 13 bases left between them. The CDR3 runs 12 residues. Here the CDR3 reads CASTNRARTQYF. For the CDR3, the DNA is TGTGCCAGCACCAACCGAGCAAGGACCCAGTACTTC.

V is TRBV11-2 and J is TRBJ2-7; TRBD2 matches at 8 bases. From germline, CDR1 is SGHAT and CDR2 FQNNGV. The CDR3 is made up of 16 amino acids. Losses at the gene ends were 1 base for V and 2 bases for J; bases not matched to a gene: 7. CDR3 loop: CASSLVGSGGTYEQYF. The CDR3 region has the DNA TGTGCCAGCAGCTTAGTTGGGAGCGGGGGTACCTACGAGCAGTACTTC. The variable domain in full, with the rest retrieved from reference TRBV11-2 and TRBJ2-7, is EAGVAQSPRYKIIEKRQSVAFWCNPISGHATLYWYQQILGQGPKLLIQFQNNGVVDDSQLPKDRFSAERLKGVDSTLKIQPAKLEDSAVYLCASSLVGSGGTYEQYFGPGTRLTVT.

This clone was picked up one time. The CDR3 here is CASSFTGGLPQHF. For the CDR3, the DNA is TGTGCCAGCAGCTTTACAGGGGGCTTGCCCCAGCATTTT. V gene TRBV6-6 combines with J gene TRBJ1-5; 9 bases align to TRBD1. CDR1 is MNHNY, CDR2 SVGAGI, per germline (reference sequence). CDR3 length equals 13 residues. V lost 6 bases, J lost 9 bases, and 6 bases stayed unmatched.